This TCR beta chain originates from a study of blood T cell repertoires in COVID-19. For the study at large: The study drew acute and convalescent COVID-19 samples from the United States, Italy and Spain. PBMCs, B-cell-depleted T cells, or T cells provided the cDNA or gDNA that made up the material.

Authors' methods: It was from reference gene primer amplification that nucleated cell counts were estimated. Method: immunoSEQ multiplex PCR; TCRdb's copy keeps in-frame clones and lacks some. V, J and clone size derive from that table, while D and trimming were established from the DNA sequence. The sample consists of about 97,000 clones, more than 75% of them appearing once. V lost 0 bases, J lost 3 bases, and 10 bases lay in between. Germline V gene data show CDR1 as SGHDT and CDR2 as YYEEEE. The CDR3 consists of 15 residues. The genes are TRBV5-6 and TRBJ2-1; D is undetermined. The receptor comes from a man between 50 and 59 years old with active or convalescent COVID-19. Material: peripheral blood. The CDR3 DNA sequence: TGTGCCAGCAGCTTGGACCCGTGGAGCTACAATGAGCAGTTCTTC. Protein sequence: CASSLDPWSYNEQFF.